This T cell receptor (beta chain) was recovered during a study of T cell repertoires in cytomegalovirus infection. Background on the study: Matching HLA type, along with CMV infection, was indicated by public TCR beta signatures.

From the reads, TCRdb called clonotypes with MiXCR, one entry per CDR3 protein. The repertoire holds some 350,000 distinct CDR3 sequences, about 34% seen once, with approximately 13% in the top ten. CDR3 length equals 13 residues. The V gene lost 5 bases and the J gene lost 5 bases, with 10 bases spanning the gap. Germline V lookup: CDR1 SGHAT, CDR2 FQNNGV. Turning to this clonotype: The antigen remains unidentified.

This specimen consisted of cultured PBMCs, obtained from culture after CMV antigen stimulation. The V call is TRBV11-2, the J call TRBJ2-1; D perhaps matches TRBD1 (5 bases). The clonotype was recovered from a human donor in good health (CMV status not recorded). Some clones in this sample may be carry-over from other donors' samples. The CDR3 sequence: CASSTDIDNEQFF. The CDR3 coding sequence is TGTGCCAGCAGCACGGACATCGACAATGAGCAGTTCTTC.